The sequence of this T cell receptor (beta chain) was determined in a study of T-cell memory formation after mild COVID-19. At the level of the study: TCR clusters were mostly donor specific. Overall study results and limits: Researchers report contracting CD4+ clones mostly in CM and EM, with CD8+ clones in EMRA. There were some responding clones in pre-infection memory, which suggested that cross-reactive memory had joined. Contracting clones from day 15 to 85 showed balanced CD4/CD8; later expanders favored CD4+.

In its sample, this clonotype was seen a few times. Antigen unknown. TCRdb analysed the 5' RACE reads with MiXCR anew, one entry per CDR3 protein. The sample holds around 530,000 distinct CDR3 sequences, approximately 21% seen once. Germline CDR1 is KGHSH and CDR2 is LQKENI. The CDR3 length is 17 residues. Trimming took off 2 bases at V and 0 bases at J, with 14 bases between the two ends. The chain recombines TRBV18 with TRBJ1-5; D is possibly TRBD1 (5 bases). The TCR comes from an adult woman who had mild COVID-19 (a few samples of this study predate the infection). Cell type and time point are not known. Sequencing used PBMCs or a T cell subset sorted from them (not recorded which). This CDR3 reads CASSPYGGTYSNQPQHF. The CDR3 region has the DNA TGTGCCAGCTCACCATATGGGGGGACCTATAGCAATCAGCCCCAGCATTTT.